Following are 14 T cell receptor beta chains from one sample sequenced in a study of Tregs in tolerant kidney transplant recipients. Recipients received nonmyeloablative bone marrow transplants from related graft donors, with transient mixed chimerism. Some clones are missing from TCRdb's copy, which holds only in-frame ones; the method was immunoSEQ multiplex PCR. The repertoire consists of roughly 20,000 clones, with roughly 80% occurring once and the leading ten covering about a quarter. The source was CD8+ T cells from blood (PBMCs), collected 6 months after the transplant. Source of these receptors: a human patient who received a combined kidney and bone marrow transplant. Some of the T cells may derive from the graft donor.

This clone was recorded once. The chain is built from TRBV7-9 and TRBJ2-3; TRBD1 aligns across 8 bases. The CDR3 has 18 residues. The germline CDR1 and CDR2 sequences are SEHNR and FQNEAQ (reference sequence). Germline trimming cut 3 bases from V and 4 bases from J; bases unmatched to any gene: 15. The CDR3 loop reads CASSLGQGAAQSADTQYF. CDR3 DNA sequence: TGTGCCAGCAGCTTGGGGCAGGGGGCCGCCCAGTCGGCAGATACGCAGTATTTT.

The V and J genes are TRBV7-6 and TRBJ2-7; no clear D gene. The CDR3 is 14 amino acids. The V gene's germline CDR1 is SGHVS and CDR2 FNYEAQ. Trimming shortened V by 6 bases and J by 2 bases, and 14 bases separated the two germline ends. The CDR3 loop reads CASRPQVSAYEQYF. The CDR3 region has the DNA TGTGCCAGCAGACCTCAGGTTTCAGCCTACGAGCAGTACTTC.

The chain couples TRBV19 to TRBJ1-1; 10 positions agree with TRBD1. CDR3 length: 14 residues. Unmatched junction bases numbered 1, after V lost 2 bases and J lost 4 bases. The germline V gene has CDR1 LNHDA and CDR2 SQIVND (reference sequence). This CDR3 reads CASSIWTGGTEAFF. The DNA of the CDR3 is TGTGCCAGTAGTATATGGACAGGGGGCACTGAAGCTTTCTTT.

The chain couples TRBV6-4 to TRBJ2-5; 7 bases are a match to TRBD2. The J call may be faulty, since TRBJ2-7 better matches the DNA end. CDR3 length equals 14 residues. Germline loops: CDR1 MRHNA, CDR2 SNTAGT. CDR3 sequence: CASTLPGGFYEQYF. The DNA of the CDR3 is TGTGCCAGCACGCTCCCCGGGGGGTTCTACGAGCAGTACTTC.

The chain links TRBV7-3 to TRBJ2-7; possibly TRBD2 for D (5 bases). The CDR3 covers 13 residues. The V gene lost 3 bases and the J gene lost 7 bases, with 13 bases spanning the gap. Germline V gene lookup returns CDR1 SGHTA and CDR2 FQGTGA. CDR3 region: CASSFYGGGEQYF. The DNA of the CDR3 is TGTGCCAGCAGCTTCTACGGAGGCGGGGAGCAGTACTTC.

This chain's CDR3 is CASSTRQGTNYGYTF. The CDR3 bases are TGTGCCAGCAGCACCCGACAGGGTACAAACTATGGCTACACCTTC. This chain connects TRBV9 to TRBJ1-2, with 7 bases fitting TRBD1. CDR3 length: 15 residues. The germline gives CDR1 SGDLS, CDR2 YYNGEE. V shed 4 bases and J 2 bases; nucleotides not matched to a gene: 8.

This clone was seen just once. V and J are TRBV7-9 and TRBJ2-3; D unresolved. The CDR3 loop spans 13 amino acids. Germline V gives CDR1 SEHNR, CDR2 FQNEAQ (reference sequence). Trimming took 5 bases from V and 0 from J, leaving 6 bases between them. The CDR3 bases are TGTGCCAGCAGCCCGACTAGCACAGATACGCAGTATTTT. Protein: CASSPTSTDTQYF.

The chain joins TRBV19 to TRBJ2-1; the match to TRBD2 covers 10 bases. The CDR3 covers 14 residues. Unmatched junction bases numbered 10, after V lost 7 bases and J lost 10 bases. Germline V gives CDR1 LNHDA, CDR2 SQIVND (reference sequence). CDR3 DNA sequence: TGTGCCAGTACCCCTCTAGCGGGAGTTGACGAGCAGTTCTTC. The encoded protein is CASTPLAGVDEQFF.

This rearrangement joins TRBV4-1 to TRBJ2-7, with D hard to call. Trimming took off 4 bases at V and 0 bases at J, with 16 bases between the two ends. The CDR3 is 16 amino acids. Germline loops: CDR1 MGHRA, CDR2 YSYEKL. The CDR3 DNA sequence: TGCGCCAGCAGCCGCTTAGTGACTTTAAGCTCCTACGAGCAGTACTTC. Translation: CASSRLVTLSSYEQYF.

The chain links TRBV19 to TRBJ2-1, with 7 bases matching TRBD1. The length of the CDR3 is 15 residues. CDR1 is LNHDA, CDR2 SQIVND, per germline (reference sequence). J lost 1 base, V lost 1 base, and 1 base had no gene match. CDR3 nucleotide sequence: TGTGCCAGTAGTATAGGACAGGGTTCCTACAATGAGCAGTTCTTC. Its translation is CASSIGQGSYNEQFF. Drawing the rest from reference TRBV19 and TRBJ2-1, the complete variable domain is DGGITQSPKYLFRKEGQNVTLSCEQNLNHDAMYWYRQDPGQGLRLIYYSQIVNDFQKGDIAEGYSVSREKKESFPLTVTSAQKNPTAFYLCASSIGQGSYNEQFFGPGTRLTVL.

The chain links TRBV9 to TRBJ1-5, with TRBD1 as a possible D gene (6 bases). Germline-derived CDR1 and CDR2 are SGDLS and YYNGEE. V was clipped by 3 bases and J by 7 bases, with 14 bases between them. CDR3 length equals 14 residues. CDR3 residues: CASSEGGIQQPQHF. The CDR3 region has the DNA TGTGCCAGCAGCGAGGGGGGGATTCAACAGCCCCAGCATTTT.

The chain uses TRBV4-2 and TRBJ2-1; possible D gene TRBD2, 5 bases. V was clipped by 3 bases and J by 5 bases, with 23 bases between them. Germline V lookup: CDR1 LGHNA, CDR2 YNFKEQ. This CDR3 region has 18 residues. CDR3 DNA: TGTGCCAGCAGCCACACAAGATTAAGGATAGTCGGGGACAATGAGCAGTTCTTC. It yields the protein CASSHTRLRIVGDNEQFF.

The rearrangement joins TRBV19 to TRBJ2-1; 8 bases align to TRBD2. V lost 3 bases and J lost 9; bases outside the gene matches: 7. Germline V lookup: CDR1 LNHDA, CDR2 SQIVND (reference sequence). The CDR3 runs 14 residues. The CDR3 nucleotides are TGTGCCAGTAGTATCCTACTAGCGGCGCCTGAGCAGTTCTTC. It yields the protein CASSILLAAPEQFF.

A few counts support this clone. The rearrangement uses TRBV11-2 and TRBJ2-5; a possible D gene is TRBD1 (6 bases). Germline V gene lookup returns CDR1 SGHAT and CDR2 FQNNGV. The V and J ends lost 4 bases and 4 bases respectively, with 19 bases between them. This CDR3 has 16 amino acids. CDR3 nucleotide sequence: TGTGCCAGCAGCTCCTATACCACAGGGTCCGGAGAGACCCAGTACTTC. This encodes CASSSYTTGSGETQYF.